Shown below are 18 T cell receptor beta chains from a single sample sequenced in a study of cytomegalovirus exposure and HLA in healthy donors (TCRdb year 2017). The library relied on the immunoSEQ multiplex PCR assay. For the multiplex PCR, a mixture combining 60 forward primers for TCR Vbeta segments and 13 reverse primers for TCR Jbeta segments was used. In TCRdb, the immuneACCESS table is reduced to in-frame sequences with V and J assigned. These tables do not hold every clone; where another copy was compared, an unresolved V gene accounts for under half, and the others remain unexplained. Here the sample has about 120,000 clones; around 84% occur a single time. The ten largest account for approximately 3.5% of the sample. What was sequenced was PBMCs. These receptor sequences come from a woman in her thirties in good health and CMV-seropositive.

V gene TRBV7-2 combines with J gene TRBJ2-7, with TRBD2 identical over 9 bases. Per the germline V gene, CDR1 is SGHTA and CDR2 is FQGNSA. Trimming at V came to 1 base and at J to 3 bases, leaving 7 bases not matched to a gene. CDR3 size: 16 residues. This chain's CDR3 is CASSLEVAGAYYEQYF. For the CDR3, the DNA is TGTGCCAGCAGCTTAGAAGTAGCGGGGGCCTACTACGAGCAGTACTTC.

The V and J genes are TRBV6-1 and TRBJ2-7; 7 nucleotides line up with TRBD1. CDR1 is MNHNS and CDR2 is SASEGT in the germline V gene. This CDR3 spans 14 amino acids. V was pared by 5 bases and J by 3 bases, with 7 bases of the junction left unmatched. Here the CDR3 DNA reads TGTGCCAGCAGTCTTCGGGACAGATACTACGAGCAGTACTTC. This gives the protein CASSLRDRYYEQYF.

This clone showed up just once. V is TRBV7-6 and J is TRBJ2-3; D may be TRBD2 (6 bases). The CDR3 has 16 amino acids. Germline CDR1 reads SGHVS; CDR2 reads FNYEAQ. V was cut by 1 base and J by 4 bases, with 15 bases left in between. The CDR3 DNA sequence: TGTGCCAGCAGCTTAGTCTCGGCCAGGGAGGCAGATACGCAGTATTTT. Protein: CASSLVSAREADTQYF.

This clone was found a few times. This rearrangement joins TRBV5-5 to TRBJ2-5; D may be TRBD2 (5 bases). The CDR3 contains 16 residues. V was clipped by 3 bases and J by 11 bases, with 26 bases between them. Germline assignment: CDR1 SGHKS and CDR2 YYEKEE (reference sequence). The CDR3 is CASSWAPGSHLGEQYF. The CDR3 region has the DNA TGTGCCAGCAGCTGGGCTCCCGGATCCCACCTTGGGGAGCAGTACTTC.

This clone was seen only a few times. The CDR3 sequence: CASSVDAGLYGYTF. DNA for the CDR3: TGTGCCAGCAGCGTAGACGCAGGGCTCTATGGCTACACCTTC. The chain carries TRBV9 and TRBJ1-2, with a weak D call TRBD1 (5 bases). Trimming removed 0 bases from V and 4 bases from J, with 10 bases in between. Germline CDR1 reads SGDLS; CDR2 reads YYNGEE. The CDR3 extends over 14 amino acids.

The CDR3 here is CASSYSQSGTNSPLHF. CDR3 nucleotide sequence: TGTGCCAGCAGTTACTCCCAGTCAGGGACAAATTCACCCCTCCACTTT. The chain recombines TRBV6-5 with TRBJ1-6; weak D call: TRBD1 (6 bases). The germline V gene has CDR1 MNHEY and CDR2 SVGAGI. Between the trimmed V and J ends, which lost 0 bases and 7 bases, there was a span of 13 bases. This CDR3 has 16 residues.

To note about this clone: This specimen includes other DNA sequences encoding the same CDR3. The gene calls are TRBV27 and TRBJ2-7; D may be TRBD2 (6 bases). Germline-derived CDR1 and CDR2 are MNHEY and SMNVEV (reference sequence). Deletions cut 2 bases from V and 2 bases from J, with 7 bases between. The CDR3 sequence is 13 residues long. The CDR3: CASSLGGTYEQYF. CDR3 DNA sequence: TGTGCCAGCAGTTTAGGCGGGACCTACGAGCAGTACTTC.

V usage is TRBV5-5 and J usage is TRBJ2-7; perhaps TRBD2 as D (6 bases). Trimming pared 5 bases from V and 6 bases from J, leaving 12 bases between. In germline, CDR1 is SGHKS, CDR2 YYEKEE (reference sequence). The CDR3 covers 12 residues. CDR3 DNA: TGTGCCAGCAGTTCCCTGGGGGGCGAGCAGTACTTC. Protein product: CASSSLGGEQYF.

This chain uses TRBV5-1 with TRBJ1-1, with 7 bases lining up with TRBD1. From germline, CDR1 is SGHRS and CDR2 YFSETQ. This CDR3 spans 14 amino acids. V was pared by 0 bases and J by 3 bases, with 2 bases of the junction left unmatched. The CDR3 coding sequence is TGCGCCAGCAGCTTGGCTACAGGGGACACTGAAGCTTTCTTT. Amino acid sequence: CASSLATGDTEAFF.

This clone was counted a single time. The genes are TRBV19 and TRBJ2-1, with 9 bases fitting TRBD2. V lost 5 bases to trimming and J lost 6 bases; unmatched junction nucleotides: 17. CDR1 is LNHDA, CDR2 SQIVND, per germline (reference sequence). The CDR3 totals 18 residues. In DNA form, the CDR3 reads TGTGCCAGTAGTGTCCTACAAGGGGGTAGCGGGGGACCCAATGAGCAGTTCTTC. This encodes CASSVLQGGSGGPNEQFF.

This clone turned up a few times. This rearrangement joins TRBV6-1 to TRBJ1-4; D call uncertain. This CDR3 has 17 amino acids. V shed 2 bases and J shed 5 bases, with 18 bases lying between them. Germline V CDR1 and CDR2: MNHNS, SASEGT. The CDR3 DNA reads TGTGCCAGCAGTGAAAGGCAGTTGAGGTTCCCAAATGAAAAACTGTTTTTT. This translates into CASSERQLRFPNEKLFF.

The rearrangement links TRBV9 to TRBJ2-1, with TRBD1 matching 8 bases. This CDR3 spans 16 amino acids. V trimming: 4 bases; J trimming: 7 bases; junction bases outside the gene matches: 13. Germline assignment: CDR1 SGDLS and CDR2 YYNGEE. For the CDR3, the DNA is TGTGCCAGCAGCCCGAGGTCCGGACAGGGTACGAATGAGCAGTTCTTC. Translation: CASSPRSGQGTNEQFF.

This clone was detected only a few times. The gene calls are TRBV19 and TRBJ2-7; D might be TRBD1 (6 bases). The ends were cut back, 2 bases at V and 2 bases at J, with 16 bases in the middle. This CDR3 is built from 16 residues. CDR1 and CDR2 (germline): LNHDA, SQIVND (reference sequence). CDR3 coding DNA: TGTGCCAGTAGTATAAGGACAGCTTCTACCCCCTACGAGCAGTACTTC. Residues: CASSIRTASTPYEQYF.

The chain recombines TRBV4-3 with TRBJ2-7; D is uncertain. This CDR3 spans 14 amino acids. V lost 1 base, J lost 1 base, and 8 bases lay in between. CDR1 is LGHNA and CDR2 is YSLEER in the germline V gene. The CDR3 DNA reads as TGCGCCAGCAGCCAAGGACACAAATCCTACGAGCAGTACTTC. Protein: CASSQGHKSYEQYF.

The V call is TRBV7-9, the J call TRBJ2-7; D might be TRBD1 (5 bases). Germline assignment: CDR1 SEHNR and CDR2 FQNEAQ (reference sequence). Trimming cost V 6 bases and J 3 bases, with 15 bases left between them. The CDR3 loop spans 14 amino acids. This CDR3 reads CASSHKTAGYEQYF. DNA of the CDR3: TGTGCCAGCAGTCACAAGACAGCCGGCTACGAGCAGTACTTC.

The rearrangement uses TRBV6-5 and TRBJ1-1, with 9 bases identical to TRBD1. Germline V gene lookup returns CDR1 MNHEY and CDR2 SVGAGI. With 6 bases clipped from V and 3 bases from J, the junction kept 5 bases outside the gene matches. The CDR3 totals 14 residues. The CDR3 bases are TGTGCCAGCAGGCGACAGGGGGGACACACTGAAGCTTTCTTT. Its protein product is CASRRQGGHTEAFF.

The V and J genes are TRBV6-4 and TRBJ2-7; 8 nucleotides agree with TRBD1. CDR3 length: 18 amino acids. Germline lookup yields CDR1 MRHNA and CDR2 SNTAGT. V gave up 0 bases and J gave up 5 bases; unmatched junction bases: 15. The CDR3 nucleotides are TGTGCCAGCAGTGACTCGAAGGTGACAGGGGCTCTTACCCACGAGCAGTACTTC. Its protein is CASSDSKVTGALTHEQYF.

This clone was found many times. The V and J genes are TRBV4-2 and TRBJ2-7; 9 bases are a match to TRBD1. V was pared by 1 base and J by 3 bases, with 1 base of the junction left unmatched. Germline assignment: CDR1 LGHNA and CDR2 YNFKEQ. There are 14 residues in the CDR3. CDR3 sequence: CASSQGTGDYEQYF. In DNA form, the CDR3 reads TGTGCCAGCAGCCAAGGGACAGGGGACTACGAGCAGTACTTC.